These T cell receptor beta chains were read from a single sample in a study of cytomegalovirus exposure and HLA in healthy donors. The data were produced by immunoSEQ multiplex PCR, yet TCRdb's version contains in-frame clones alone and is incomplete. The sample records 170,000 or so clones, roughly 79% being singletons. Sequencing was done on a sample of PBMCs. The source is a woman aged 45 to 65 in good health and CMV-seropositive. Both conserved end residues are part of each CDR3. Fields, in order: V gene, J gene, clone size, D gene, CDR3 DNA, CDR3 protein. D genes are given only for firm matches. A row's size may be missing; if present it is once, few, many or a size class.

v_gene: TRBV19; j_gene: TRBJ2-2; abundance: NA; d_gene: NA; CDR3nt: TGTGCCAGTAGTCCCCCCAGGTGGAGGGGAGGAACCGGGGAGCTGTTTTTT; CDR3aa: CASSPPRWRGGTGELFF
v_gene: TRBV15; j_gene: TRBJ2-1; abundance: NA; d_gene: NA; CDR3nt: TGTGCCACCAGCAGAGATCTCGCCGGTGAGCAGTTCTTC; CDR3aa: CATSRDLAGEQFF
v_gene: TRBV10-2; j_gene: TRBJ2-1; abundance: NA; d_gene: TRBD2; CDR3nt: TGCGCCAGCAGTTGGACTAGCGGATCCTACAATGAGCAGTTCTTC; CDR3aa: CASSWTSGSYNEQFF
v_gene: TRBV5-1; j_gene: TRBJ1-2; abundance: NA; d_gene: NA; CDR3nt: TGCGCCAGCAGCTTGGGTACAAACTATGGCTACACCTTC; CDR3aa: CASSLGTNYGYTF
v_gene: TRBV2; j_gene: TRBJ1-2; abundance: NA; d_gene: NA; CDR3nt: TGTGCCAGCAGTGCGGAGAGGGGGAAGGAAGGCTACACCTTC; CDR3aa: CASSAERGKEGYTF
v_gene: TRBV7-2; j_gene: TRBJ2-7; abundance: few; d_gene: TRBD2; CDR3nt: TGTGCCAGCAGCTTTACCGGGACTAGCGGGAGGGAGTTC; CDR3aa: CASSFTGTSGREF
v_gene: TRBV28; j_gene: TRBJ2-5; abundance: once; d_gene: NA; CDR3nt: TGTGCCAGCCCCCCCCCAGGGGTGGTAGAGACCCAGTACTTC; CDR3aa: CASPPPGVVETQYF
v_gene: TRBV9; j_gene: TRBJ1-1; abundance: NA; d_gene: NA; CDR3nt: TGTGCCAGCAGCGTAGAACAAATGAACACTGAAGCTTTCTTT; CDR3aa: CASSVEQMNTEAFF
v_gene: TRBV6-5; j_gene: TRBJ1-2; abundance: once; d_gene: NA; CDR3nt: TGTGCCAGCAGGGACACGTTGGGTGGCTACACCTTC; CDR3aa: CASRDTLGGYTF
v_gene: TRBV6-6; j_gene: TRBJ1-4; abundance: NA; d_gene: TRBD1; CDR3nt: TGTGCCAGCAATCAACAGGGGGCTAATGAAAAACTGTTTTTT; CDR3aa: CASNQQGANEKLFF
v_gene: TRBV19; j_gene: TRBJ1-4; abundance: few; d_gene: TRBD1; CDR3nt: TGTGCCAGTAGTATAAATCCGGGGACAGGGAACGAAAAACTGTTTTTT; CDR3aa: CASSINPGTGNEKLFF
v_gene: TRBV30; j_gene: TRBJ1-5; abundance: NA; d_gene: TRBD1; CDR3nt: TGTGCCTGGACGGACAGGGACAATCAGCCCCAGCATTTT; CDR3aa: CAWTDRDNQPQHF
v_gene: TRBV5-6; j_gene: TRBJ2-3; abundance: once; d_gene: TRBD2; CDR3nt: TGTGCCAGCAGCTCGGGACTAGCGGGGGTCCATGATACGCAGTATTTT; CDR3aa: CASSSGLAGVHDTQYF
v_gene: TRBV11-2; j_gene: TRBJ1-2; abundance: NA; d_gene: TRBD1; CDR3nt: TGTGCCAGCAGCTTAGATGCATGGACAGGGGGCCATGGCTACACCTTC; CDR3aa: CASSLDAWTGGHGYTF
v_gene: TRBV15; j_gene: TRBJ2-1; abundance: NA; d_gene: TRBD1; CDR3nt: TGTGCCACCAGCCGGACAGGCATCTACAATGAGCAGTTCTTC; CDR3aa: CATSRTGIYNEQFF
v_gene: TRBV9; j_gene: TRBJ2-3; abundance: few; d_gene: NA; CDR3nt: TGTGCCAGCAGCCCCAGGGTGCTGGATACGCAGTATTTT; CDR3aa: CASSPRVLDTQYF
v_gene: TRBV5-1; j_gene: TRBJ2-5; abundance: NA; d_gene: TRBD1; CDR3nt: TGCGCCAGCAGCCCTCTCCTCACAGGGGGCGAAGAGACCCAGTACTTC; CDR3aa: CASSPLLTGGEETQYF
v_gene: TRBV5-1; j_gene: TRBJ2-3; abundance: NA; d_gene: NA; CDR3nt: TGCGCCAGCAGCTTCGCCCCCGGACAACTCTTCACAGATACGCAGTATTTT; CDR3aa: CASSFAPGQLFTDTQYF
v_gene: TRBV9; j_gene: TRBJ2-7; abundance: NA; d_gene: NA; CDR3nt: TGTGCCAGCAGCGTAGCCCCGGTCCCCTACGAGCAGTACTTC; CDR3aa: CASSVAPVPYEQYF
v_gene: TRBV19; j_gene: TRBJ1-1; abundance: NA; d_gene: NA; CDR3nt: TGTGCCAGTAGTATATACAGGGATACTGAAGCTTTCTTT; CDR3aa: CASSIYRDTEAFF
v_gene: TRBV7-7; j_gene: TRBJ2-3; abundance: NA; d_gene: TRBD2; CDR3nt: TGTGCTAGCAGCCCTTTAGCGGGGTTCACAGATACGCAGTATTTT; CDR3aa: CASSPLAGFTDTQYF
v_gene: TRBV5-4; j_gene: TRBJ1-3; abundance: once; d_gene: NA; CDR3nt: TGTGCCAGCAGCTTGGACGGTCCTGGAAACACCATATATTTT; CDR3aa: CASSLDGPGNTIYF
v_gene: TRBV4-3; j_gene: TRBJ1-2; abundance: NA; d_gene: NA; CDR3nt: TGCGCCAGCACTGACAGACCCGGCAGTAGTCCTTATGGCTACACCTTC; CDR3aa: CASTDRPGSSPYGYTF
v_gene: TRBV5-1; j_gene: TRBJ2-3; abundance: NA; d_gene: NA; CDR3nt: TGCGCCAGCAGCTTGGCGGGATTCACAGATACGCAGTATTTT; CDR3aa: CASSLAGFTDTQYF
v_gene: TRBV6-5; j_gene: TRBJ1-1; abundance: NA; d_gene: NA; CDR3nt: TGTGCCAGCAGTTACTCGGAGGGAACAGAAGCTTTCTTT; CDR3aa: CASSYSEGTEAFF
v_gene: TRBV19; j_gene: TRBJ1-1; abundance: NA; d_gene: TRBD1; CDR3nt: TGTGCCAGTAGTAACGACAGGGGGCGATTGAACACTGAAGCTTTCTTT; CDR3aa: CASSNDRGRLNTEAFF
v_gene: TRBV15; j_gene: TRBJ2-7; abundance: NA; d_gene: NA; CDR3nt: TGTGCCACCAGCAGAGATTACCGCCGATTATCGTCCTACGAGCAGTACTTC; CDR3aa: CATSRDYRRLSSYEQYF
v_gene: TRBV18; j_gene: TRBJ1-1; abundance: once; d_gene: NA; CDR3nt: TGTGCCAGCTCACCACAGGGGATAGGGACTGAAGCTTTCTTT; CDR3aa: CASSPQGIGTEAFF
v_gene: TRBV9; j_gene: TRBJ2-3; abundance: NA; d_gene: TRBD2; CDR3nt: TGTGCCAGCGCGGGGGGCCCGGGGAGCACAGATACGCAGTATTTT; CDR3aa: CASAGGPGSTDTQYF
v_gene: TRBV5-4; j_gene: TRBJ2-5; abundance: NA; d_gene: TRBD2; CDR3nt: TGTGCCAGCAGCTTTAGCGGGGGGGGAGGGGAGACCCAGTACTTC; CDR3aa: CASSFSGGGGETQYF
v_gene: TRBV28; j_gene: TRBJ1-1; abundance: NA; d_gene: NA; CDR3nt: TGTGCCAGCAGTTCCCTCGTCCCGTCGAACACTGAAGCTTTCTTT; CDR3aa: CASSSLVPSNTEAFF
v_gene: TRBV7-2; j_gene: TRBJ1-6; abundance: once; d_gene: NA; CDR3nt: TGTGCCAGCAGCAAAACAAATTCACCCCTCCACTTT; CDR3aa: CASSKTNSPLHF
v_gene: TRBV28; j_gene: TRBJ2-3; abundance: NA; d_gene: TRBD1; CDR3nt: TGTGCCAGCAGTTGGGCAGGGGGAGATACGCAGTATTTT; CDR3aa: CASSWAGGDTQYF
v_gene: TRBV28; j_gene: TRBJ2-5; abundance: NA; d_gene: TRBD1; CDR3nt: TGTGCCAGCAGTTTACTCTCCGGGACAGGGGGCGAAGAGACCCAGTACTTC; CDR3aa: CASSLLSGTGGEETQYF
v_gene: TRBV5-6; j_gene: TRBJ1-5; abundance: once; d_gene: NA; CDR3nt: TGTGCCAGCAGCTTAGGGCGCAGGGGCAATCAGCCCCAGCATTTT; CDR3aa: CASSLGRRGNQPQHF